Listed below are T cell receptor beta chains from one sample, sequenced in a study of T cell repertoires in cytomegalovirus infection. The antigens these receptors bind are not known. TCRdb re-analysed the reads in MiXCR, keeping a single row per CDR3 protein. The data hold roughly 500,000 distinct CDR3 sequences, with about two fifths observed a single time. The material was cultured PBMCs, obtained from culture after CMV antigen stimulation. The receptors were gathered from a human donor in good health (CMV status not recorded). Some clones in this sample may be carry-over from other donors' samples. Each CDR3 is given with its conserved first and last residue. A D gene is named only where the DNA matches it firmly. Only part of the rows carry a size: once, few, many, or a class if the clone is expanded.

>-|TRBJ2-7|TRBV10-3|-
TGTGCCACCCTAGGAGGAGAGCAGTACTTC
CATLGGEQYF
>many|TRBJ2-5|TRBV7-2|TRBD2
TGTGCCAGCGGTTGGACTAGCGGGGGGGGGGCGGAGACCCAGTACTTC
CASGWTSGGGAETQYF
>-|TRBJ2-1|TRBV10-3|-
TGTGCCATCATGGGCAGGGACCCTTACAATGAGCAGTTCTTC
CAIMGRDPYNEQFF
>few|TRBJ2-1|TRBV7-6|-
TGTGCCAGCAGCTTATCGGTCCGGGGACGGGGCCTTTATGAGCAGTTCTTC
CASSLSVRGRGLYEQFF
>-|TRBJ1-3|TRBV28|TRBD1
TGTGCCAGCAGTTCACCGGGACAGGGGTTTGGAAACACCATATATTTT
CASSSPGQGFGNTIYF
>-|TRBJ1-1|TRBV7-6|TRBD1
TGTGCCAGCAGCTTAGTGCCAGGACAGGAGTTCGAAGCTTTCTTT
CASSLVPGQEFEAFF
>-|TRBJ2-1|TRBV4-1|-
TGCGCCAGCAGCCAAGATGCGGGGTACTACAATGAGCAGTTCTTC
CASSQDAGYYNEQFF
>-|TRBJ2-3|TRBV6-1|TRBD1
TGTGCCAGCAGTGAAGCCGGGACAGGCTACACAGATACGCAGTATTTT
CASSEAGTGYTDTQYF
>-|TRBJ2-3|TRBV20-1|-
TGCAGTGCTAGAATATACACAGATACGCAGTATTTT
CSARIYTDTQYF
>once|TRBJ2-5|TRBV6-1|-
TGTGCCAGCAGGGCTGGACAAAGCGGGGAGACCCAGTACTTC
CASRAGQSGETQYF
>few|TRBJ2-2|TRBV12-3/TRBV12-4|-
TGTGCCAGCAGTTTCATAGAGTCCGGGGAGCTGTTTTTT
CASSFIESGELFF
>-|TRBJ2-5|TRBV11-2|-
TGTGCCAGCAGCCACAGGTACCAAGAGACCCAGTACTTC
CASSHRYQETQYF
>few|TRBJ2-3|TRBV4-1|-
TGCGCCAGCAGCCAAGTGGGAAAACTGCGTCGGGATACGCAGTATTTT
CASSQVGKLRRDTQYF
>-|TRBJ2-2|TRBV7-8|TRBD1
TGTGCCAGCAGCTTCCGGGACAGCCGCCCTCCGAACACCGGGGAGCTGTTTTTT
CASSFRDSRPPNTGELFF
>-|TRBJ1-2|TRBV2|-
TGTGCCAGCAGTGAATGGCGCAGGGGAGGCGGCTATGGCTACACCTTC
CASSEWRRGGGYGYTF
>-|TRBJ1-2|TRBV19|-
TGTGCCAGTACTCGATGGGGTGAGAGCAACTATGGCTACACCTTC
CASTRWGESNYGYTF
>few|TRBJ2-1|TRBV6-5|-
TGTGCCAGCAGTTACTCATCAGGGGGGTTTCGAAATGAGCAGTTCTTC
CASSYSSGGFRNEQFF
>many|TRBJ1-2|TRBV7-8|-
TGTGCCAGCAGCTTATCCTCCGGGTACCCGACCTATGGCTACACCTTC
CASSLSSGYPTYGYTF
>few|TRBJ2-1|TRBV6-6|-
TGTGCCAGCAGTTACGGGCACCGGGTAGGGTCGGAGCAGTTCTTC
CASSYGHRVGSEQFF
>once|TRBJ2-7|TRBV7-9|-
TGTGCCAGCAGCTTAGCAGGACACCCCTACGAGCAGTACTTC
CASSLAGHPYEQYF
>-|TRBJ2-1|TRBV7-6|TRBD2
TGTGCCAGCCGTGGGGAGGAAGGCGGGGGCTCCTACAATGAGCAGTTCTTC
CASRGEEGGGSYNEQFF
>few|TRBJ2-2|TRBV7-2|TRBD2
TGTGCCAGCAGCTTAGGTCCTAGCGGGGCCGGGGAGCTGTTTTTT
CASSLGPSGAGELFF
>few|TRBJ2-5|TRBV7-2|-
TGTGCCAGCAGCCTTCGCAGGGCAGGGGAGACCCAGTACTTC
CASSLRRAGETQYF
>few|TRBJ1-1|TRBV7-2|-
TGTGCCAGCAGCCTTCGGGGAGGGGAACTTGAAGCTTTCTTT
CASSLRGGELEAFF
>-|TRBJ2-5|TRBV28|-
TGTGCCAGCAGTTTGCCCGGTGGGACAAAGAAGACGGTTTGGCAAGAGACCCAGTACTTC
CASSLPGGTKKTVWQETQYF
>few|TRBJ2-1|TRBV4-3|-
TGCGCCAGCAGCCAAGGGGTCAATGAGCAGTTCTTC
CASSQGVNEQFF
>once|TRBJ2-7|TRBV12-3/TRBV12-4|-
TGTGCCAGCAGTTGGTCGGCGGCCAATCCCTACGAGCAGTACTTC
CASSWSAANPYEQYF
>few|TRBJ2-2|TRBV2|-
TGTGCCAGCAGTGAGGAGCGGAACACCGGGGAGCTGTTTTTT
CASSEERNTGELFF
>-|TRBJ2-7|TRBV7-2|TRBD2
TGTGCCAGCAGCCCCCAAGGGAGGGATCGGCAGTACTTC
CASSPQGRDRQYF
>many|TRBJ2-6|TRBV7-2|-
TGTGCCAGCAAAGGACAGTCCGGGGCCAACGTCCTGACTTTC
CASKGQSGANVLTF
>-|TRBJ2-3|TRBV18|TRBD1
TGTGCCAGCTCACAGGGACAGTTTAGCACAGATACGCAGTATTTT
CASSQGQFSTDTQYF
>-|TRBJ1-2|TRBV7-8|TRBD1
TGTGCCAGCAGCTCAAACCCATTGCAAGGACAGGAGTATGGCTACACCTTC
CASSSNPLQGQEYGYTF
>-|TRBJ2-7|TRBV5-1|-
TGCGCCAGCAGCAGTCCTGAGGGATTGTCCTACGAGCAGTACTTC
CASSSPEGLSYEQYF
>-|TRBJ2-1|TRBV6-2/TRBV6-3|-
TGTGCCAGCAGGGGAACGGGAGCTAGGGAGCAGTTCTTC
CASRGTGAREQFF
>-|TRBJ2-5|TRBV6-6|TRBD1
TGTGCCAGCAGTTACTCGGGGCAGGGGGCGCCGGTGGAGACCCAGTACTTC
CASSYSGQGAPVETQYF
>-|TRBJ2-1|TRBV20-1|TRBD2
TGCAGTGCTCTTACTAGCGGGGATCTCTACAATGAGCAGTTCTTC
CSALTSGDLYNEQFF
>-|TRBJ1-2|TRBV20-1|-
TGCAGTGCTAGAGGTCCTCTGGGCCTCTATGGCTACACCTTC
CSARGPLGLYGYTF
>-|TRBJ2-3|TRBV12-3/TRBV12-4|TRBD2
TGTGCCAGCAAACCCGGGACGGAAGGACTAGCGGGAACATCCACAGATACGCAGTATTTT
CASKPGTEGLAGTSTDTQYF
>-|TRBJ2-1|TRBV12-3/TRBV12-4|TRBD2
TGTGCCAGCAGTCGTCGGGAGGGCCTTTTCAATGAGCAGTTCTTC
CASSRREGLFNEQFF
>few|TRBJ1-2|TRBV4-3|-
TGCGCCAGCAGCCAATACCACGGCAACAGGGACGGCTACACCTTC
CASSQYHGNRDGYTF
>few|TRBJ1-1|TRBV11-2|-
TGTGCCAGCAGCTTAAACCAGGGGTTCACTGAAGCTTTCTTT
CASSLNQGFTEAFF
>-|TRBJ1-2|TRBV4-2|TRBD1
TGTGCCAGCAGTCTCACCGGGACAGGGGCCTCCTATGGCTACACCTTC
CASSLTGTGASYGYTF
>-|TRBJ2-5|TRBV5-1|TRBD1
TGCGCCAGCAGCCCCGGGGACAGAGGATGGGAGACCCAGTACTTC
CASSPGDRGWETQYF
>-|TRBJ2-2|TRBV5-4|-
TGTGCCAGCAGCTCTCAGTCAGGGGCGCATTTCGGGGAGCTGTTTTTT
CASSSQSGAHFGELFF
>-|TRBJ2-5|TRBV12-3/TRBV12-4|TRBD2
TGTGCCAGCAGTTTACATAGCGGGGAGACCCAGTACTTC
CASSLHSGETQYF
>-|TRBJ1-2|TRBV12-3/TRBV12-4|TRBD1
TGTGCCAGCAGTTTTAACCGACAGGGCGGCTACACCTTC
CASSFNRQGGYTF
>few|TRBJ2-7|TRBV7-2|TRBD1
TGTGCCAGCAGCTCTCCGGACAGGTCTACCTACGAGCAGTACTTC
CASSSPDRSTYEQYF
>few|TRBJ2-3|TRBV4-1|TRBD2
TGCGCCAGCAGCCTTACTAGCGGGGGGGCGTCAGATACGCAGTATTTT
CASSLTSGGASDTQYF
>-|TRBJ2-3|TRBV7-2|-
TGTGCCAGCAGCTTATTACCGGGCAGGCCTAGCACAGATACGCAGTATTTT
CASSLLPGRPSTDTQYF
>-|TRBJ1-5|TRBV12-3/TRBV12-4|-
TGTGCCAGCAGTTATACAGATAGCAATCAGCCCCAGCATTTT
CASSYTDSNQPQHF
>-|TRBJ2-7|TRBV7-9|TRBD2
TGTGCCAGCAGCCGGACGACCACTAGCGGGGAGACCTACGAGCAGTACTTC
CASSRTTTSGETYEQYF
>-|TRBJ1-1|TRBV7-3|-
TGTGCCAGCAGCTTAGGAGACCAGGGCATGAACACTGAAGCTTTCTTT
CASSLGDQGMNTEAFF
>-|TRBJ1-4|TRBV20-1|-
TGCAGTGCCACAATCCCCGGAGGGGGTGGGGTTAATGAAAAACTGTTTTTT
CSATIPGGGGVNEKLFF
>-|TRBJ2-1|TRBV7-8|-
TGTGCCAGCAGCCCGGGGGATTCAGCGGAGCAGTTCTTC
CASSPGDSAEQFF